This TCR beta chain was observed in a study of shared clonotypes between healthy human individuals. A deep-level run was used for the assay. Produced via immunoSEQ multiplex PCR; TCRdb's table is partial and in-frame only. The sample comprises millions of clones, around 94% of which are singletons, and around 0.15% rests with the top ten. This CDR3 is built from 16 residues. Trimming cost V 1 base and J 7 bases, with 17 bases left between them. Germline V CDR1 and CDR2: SEHNR, FQNEAQ (reference sequence). The material sequenced was naive CD4+ T cells sorted from blood. The subset is: CD45RA+ positively selected. The sequence was collected from a man between 18 and 35 years old in good health. The chain recombines TRBV7-9 with TRBJ1-3, with D maybe TRBD1 (6 bases). CDR3 residues: CASSLEGPSQGNTIYF. As DNA, the CDR3 is TGTGCCAGCAGCTTAGAGGGGCCCTCCCAGGGGAACACCATATATTTT.